Following are 2 T cell receptor beta chains from one sample sequenced in a study of patients and donors after allogeneic stem cell transplantation. TCRdb processed the RT-PCR reads anew with MiXCR; each CDR3 protein has one entry. The profile covers fewer than 75,000 distinct CDR3 sequences, with roughly 14% appearing a single time and roughly a third taken by the ten largest. Sequencing input: blood, either unsorted or a sorted T cell fraction (not recorded which). These receptors came from a human donor who was either an allogeneic HSCT recipient or a stem cell or donor lymphocyte infusion donor (not recorded which). It is not recorded whose cells these are; they may come from a transplant donor.

The rearrangement links TRBV25-1 to TRBJ1-4; D is possibly TRBD1 (5 bases). This CDR3 contains 16 residues. Germline V gene data show CDR1 as MGHDK and CDR2 as SYGVNS. Trimming removed 4 bases from V and 1 base from J, with 13 bases in between. The CDR3 DNA reads as TGTGCCAGCAGTGCCCGATCAGACAGAACTAATGAAAAACTGTTTTTT. It yields the protein CASSARSDRTNEKLFF.

The rearrangement uses TRBV5-6 and TRBJ2-3; possibly TRBD2 for D (5 bases). Per germline, CDR1 SGHDT and CDR2 YYEEEE. This CDR3 has 17 amino acids. Between the trimmed V and J ends, which lost 2 bases and 3 bases, there was a span of 19 bases. CDR3 nucleotide sequence: TGTGCCAGCAGCTTCGGAAAGACGGGGTTGGGTACAGATACGCAGTATTTT. It specifies CASSFGKTGLGTDTQYF.